Each of the 32 T cell receptor beta chains below was sequenced from the same sample in a study of tumor-infiltrating lymphocytes in glioblastoma multiforme. TCR beta libraries were built from RNA through three nested multiplex PCR rounds using modified ARM-PCR. MiXCR was run by TCRdb on the multiplex PCR reads, yielding one entry per CDR3 protein. The sample lists more than 10,000 distinct CDR3 sequences; roughly 71% were seen once. The sample consisted of brain tumor tissue. Every receptor here comes from a male donor with glioblastoma.

The rearrangement joins TRBV11-1 to TRBJ2-1; weak D call: TRBD1 (5 bases). Germline CDR1 SGHAT, CDR2 FQDESV (reference sequence). The CDR3 has 12 residues. V was trimmed by 2 bases and J by 8 bases, leaving 7 bases between them. CDR3 sequence reads: CASSLRGHEQFF. The CDR3 DNA reads as TGTGCCAGCAGCTTAAGGGGTCATGAGCAGTTCTTC.

This clonotype appeared a single time. The J gene is TRBJ2-1, the V gene TRBV6-6; no clear D. V was cut by 5 bases and J by 6 bases, with 20 bases left in between. CDR3 size: 16 residues. The germline CDR1 and CDR2 sequences are MNHNY and SVGAGI (reference sequence). The CDR3 is CASSTNPRLASNEQFF. Written as DNA, the CDR3 is TGTGCCAGCAGTACGAATCCGAGATTAGCCTCCAATGAGCAGTTCTTC.

By share of the sample, this clonotype is medium-sized (0.01 to 0.1%). The J gene is TRBJ2-2, the V gene TRBV12-3 or TRBV12-4, with D perhaps matching TRBD1 (5 bases). Deletions cut 11 bases from V and 6 bases from J, with 16 bases between. This CDR3 has 13 amino acids. CDR3 DNA sequence: TGTGCCGGCCAAGGGGTAAACGCCGGGGAGCTGTTTTTT. This gives the protein CAGQGVNAGELFF.

J is TRBJ2-5 and V is TRBV6-2 or TRBV6-3, with D possibly TRBD1 on 6 matching bases. The germline V gene encodes CDR1 MNHEY and CDR2 SVGEGT. The CDR3 is 13 residues long. The V end was cut by 7 bases, the J end by 7 bases, with 16 bases between. CDR3 sequence: CASNPGVDGTQYF. The CDR3 nucleotides read TGTGCCAGCAATCCAGGGGTCGACGGGACCCAGTACTTC.

As regards this clonotype: It is likely a read error, because the conserved phenylalanine at the end of the CDR3 is missing. It is unclear where the CDR3 begins or ends on the DNA, so no DNA is shown, and the CDR3 is as TCRdb lists it. The V call is TRBV29-1, the J call TRBJ2-1; TRBD1, as called in the table, went unchecked against the DNA. Both ends counted, the CDR3 spans 14 residues. In germline, CDR1 is SQVTM, CDR2 ANQGSEA. This chain's CDR3 is CNTRDVSSYNEYFV.

About this clonotype: Its ends do not fully match the called genes, so a read error is possible. The chain employs TRBV20-1 and TRBJ1-5, with D perhaps matching TRBD1 (6 bases). Germline CDR1 DFQATT, CDR2 SNEGSKA (reference sequence). There are 16 residues in the CDR3. The CDR3 nucleotides read TGCAGTGCTAATCCGGGACACACAAATATCAACCAGCCCCAGCTTTTT. It translates to CSANPGHTNINQPQLF.

The V call is TRBV29-1, the J call TRBJ2-5; weak D call: TRBD1 (5 bases). CDR3 length equals 12 residues. Per the germline V gene, CDR1 is SQVTM and CDR2 is ANQGSEA. The V end lost 7 bases, the J end lost 1 base, and 10 bases lay between the germline ends. The CDR3 reads CSAIDSQETQYF. The DNA of the CDR3 is TGCAGCGCCATCGACAGCCAAGAGACCCAGTACTTC.

This clonotype came up many times. The chain has TRBV2 and TRBJ2-2, with 8 nucleotides matching TRBD1. Germline CDR1 and CDR2: SNHLY and FYNNEI. The CDR3 is 14 amino acids. After removal of 7 bases from V and 4 bases from J, the junction contained 5 bases not matched to a gene. The CDR3 DNA reads as TGTGCCAGCAACGACAGGGGCTCCACCGGGGAGCTGTTTTTT. It yields the protein CASNDRGSTGELFF.

This clonotype is large by share. The V call is TRBV29-1, the J call TRBJ1-1; the D gene is possibly TRBD1 (5 bases). The germline CDR1 and CDR2 sequences are SQVTM and ANQGSEA. Trimming cost V 3 bases and J 10 bases, with 21 bases left between them. The CDR3 is made up of 14 amino acids. DNA for the CDR3: TGCAGCGTTGACGGTCAACAGGCAGGGAAGGGAGCTTTCTTT. Protein product: CSVDGQQAGKGAFF.

The rearrangement uses TRBV4-1 and TRBJ2-3; D perhaps matches TRBD2 (6 bases). Deletions cut 0 bases from V and 2 bases from J, with 12 bases between. The CDR3 extends over 16 amino acids. Per germline, CDR1 MGHRA and CDR2 YSYEKL. This CDR3 reads CASSQEVADPTDTQYF. Here the CDR3 DNA reads TGCGCCAGCAGCCAAGAGGTAGCGGACCCCACAGATACGCAGTATTTT.

This chain uses TRBV11-2 with TRBJ2-7, with a tentative D call TRBD2 (5 bases). Germline CDR1 reads SGHAT; CDR2 reads FQNNGV. V dropped 0 bases and J dropped 3 bases, with 15 bases sitting between them. The CDR3 has 16 amino acids. CDR3 sequence (DNA): TGTGCCAGCAGCTTAGATCTTGGAGGCAGCTTCTACGAGCAGTACTTC. It is translated as CASSLDLGGSFYEQYF.

V usage is TRBV5-6 and J usage is TRBJ1-5, with TRBD1 matching over 7 bases. V trimming: 4 bases; J trimming: 2 bases; junction bases outside the gene matches: 9. This CDR3 has 16 amino acids. The germline V gene encodes CDR1 SGHDT and CDR2 YYEEEE. CDR3 sequence reads: CASSRTYRGRNQPQHF. CDR3 nucleotide sequence: TGTGCCAGCAGCAGGACATATAGGGGGCGCAATCAGCCCCAGCATTTT. The full variable domain, its missing parts supplied by reference TRBV5-6 and TRBJ1-5, is DAGVTQSPTHLIKTRGQQVTLRCSPKSGHDTVSWYQQALGQGPQFIFQYYEEEERQRGNFPDRFSGHQFPNYSSELNVNALLLGDSALYLCASSRTYRGRNQPQHFGDGTRLSIL.

The chain is built from TRBV6-6 and TRBJ2-2; 8 nucleotides match TRBD2. Germline V lookup: CDR1 MNHNY, CDR2 SVGAGI (reference sequence). CDR3 length: 14 residues. The CDR3 region is CASQPGLESGELFF. CDR3 nucleotide sequence: TGTGCAAGCCAACCGGGACTAGAATCCGGGGAGCTGTTTTTT.

The chain couples TRBV20-1 to TRBJ2-7; D might be TRBD1 or TRBD2, each matching 6 bases. Trimming took off 8 bases at V and 5 bases at J, with 22 bases between the two ends. This CDR3 is 14 amino acids long. Germline CDR1 reads DFQATT; CDR2 reads SNEGSKA (reference sequence). The CDR3 DNA is TGCAGTACTCAAAGGGCAAGGGGGGCGGACGAGCAGTACTTC. Amino acids: CSTQRARGADEQYF.

As DNA, the CDR3 is TGTGCCAGCAGCTTCCCGGAGACAGGGGGCACTGAAGCTTTCTTT. It yields the protein CASSFPETGGTEAFF. This sequence joins TRBV11-1 and TRBJ1-1, with 9 bases matching TRBD1. This CDR3 is built from 15 residues. Germline lookup yields CDR1 SGHAT and CDR2 FQDESV (reference sequence). Trimming cost V 3 bases and J 4 bases; bases outside gene matches: 6.

V usage is TRBV6-5 and J usage is TRBJ2-1; no clear D. The ends were cut back, 1 base at V and 16 bases at J, with 20 bases in the middle. Germline V CDR1 and CDR2: MNHEY, SVGAGI. This CDR3 is built from 14 residues. The CDR3 nucleotides read TGTGCCAGCAGTTACTGGCCGGGCTTCGGTGAGCTATTCTTC. Protein product: CASSYWPGFGELFF.

The sample holds many counts of this clonotype. The V call is TRBV7-8, the J call TRBJ2-7; 11 bases line up with TRBD2. With 6 bases clipped from V and 1 base from J, the junction kept 5 bases outside the gene matches. The CDR3 runs 15 residues. Germline CDR1 is SGHVS and CDR2 is FQNEAQ. CDR3 amino acids: CASRLGLAESYEQYF. DNA for the CDR3: TGTGCCAGCAGGTTGGGACTAGCGGAGTCCTACGAGCAGTACTTC.

The chain uses TRBV5-1 and TRBJ1-4; 9 bases are shared with TRBD1. V shed 9 bases, J shed 2 bases, and the junction held 8 bases outside the gene matches. CDR3 size: 15 residues. CDR1 and CDR2 from the germline V gene are SGHRS and YFSETQ. The CDR3 spells CANRTGVGTNEKLFF. The CDR3, as DNA: TGCGCCAATAGGACAGGGGTTGGGACTAATGAAAAACTGTTTTTT.

Of note for this clonotype: Germline and junction disagree at one end, which may indicate a read error. V and J are TRBV11-2 and TRBJ2-3; TRBD1 or TRBD2 may be the D gene (5 bases each). CDR1 is SGHAT and CDR2 is FQNNGV in the germline V gene. This CDR3 is built from 14 residues. In DNA form, the CDR3 reads TGTACCAGCAGCTTGGGACCCGGGGATGATACGCAGTATTTT. Translation: CTSSLGPGDDTQYF.

CDR3 sequence: CASSLSLGGSEQYV. CDR3 DNA sequence: TGTGCCAGCAGCCTATCACTAGGAGGGAGCGAGCAGTACGTC. V usage is TRBV6-6 and J usage is TRBJ2-7, with TRBD2 as a possible D gene (6 bases). V dropped 6 bases and J dropped 6 bases, with 18 bases sitting between them. The CDR3 extends over 14 amino acids. Germline V gene sequence: CDR1 MNHNY, CDR2 SVGAGI (reference sequence).

Details on this clonotype: One end of the junction fails to match germline, which may point to a read error. The chain uses TRBV29-1 and TRBJ1-1; D is possibly TRBD1 (5 bases). Germline V lookup: CDR1 SQVTM, CDR2 ANQGSEA. This CDR3 is 14 amino acids long. The chain's CDR3 is CSVEMGPRNTEAFF. The CDR3 coding sequence is TGCAGCGTCGAAATGGGACCGAGAAACACTGAAGCTTTCTTC.

This clonotype was picked up one time. Germline is not matched at one junction end, which may reflect a read error. The V and J genes are TRBV7-9 and TRBJ2-4; D gene unclear. This CDR3 spans 18 amino acids. CDR1 is SEHNR, CDR2 FQNEAQ, per germline (reference sequence). The CDR3 sequence is CASSLARSSSLAQNTQYF. CDR3 nucleotides: TGTGCCAGCAGCTTAGCCCGGAGCTCCTCCTTAGCCCAAAACACTCAGTACTTC.

The rearrangement joins TRBV10-1 to TRBJ2-2; perhaps TRBD2 as D (6 bases). V was trimmed by 10 bases and J by 6 bases, leaving 24 bases between them. The CDR3 totals 16 residues. Germline loops: CDR1 WNHNN, CDR2 SYGVQD (reference sequence). The CDR3 spells CANCEMASVRAGELFF. In nucleotides, the CDR3 is TGCGCCAACTGTGAAATGGCTAGCGTGAGGGCCGGGGAGCTGTTTTTT.

Judged by abundance, this clonotype is medium-sized (0.01 to 0.1%). V and J are TRBV6-5 and TRBJ2-7, with a tentative D call TRBD2 (6 bases). Trimming left V 7 bases short and J 5 bases short, with 18 bases between. Germline V gene data show CDR1 as MNHEY and CDR2 as SVGAGI. The CDR3 totals 14 residues. CDR3 coding DNA: TGTGCCAGCACCGAAACCCCTACTAGCAACGAGCAGTACTTC. Translated: CASTETPTSNEQYF.

This chain links TRBV6-1 with TRBJ2-1; 7 nucleotides align to TRBD2. This CDR3 has 14 residues. Germline CDR1 and CDR2: MNHNS and SASEGT. V trimming: 6 bases; J trimming: 0 bases; junction bases outside the gene matches: 2. The CDR3 nucleotides read TGTGCCAGCAGGAGCGGGAACTCCTACAATGAGCAGTTCTTC. The encoded protein is CASRSGNSYNEQFF.

A word on this clonotype: The germline gene is not matched at one end of the junction; a read error may be the cause. This chain links TRBV4-1 with TRBJ1-5; D unclear. This CDR3 contains 15 residues. CDR1 MGHRA and CDR2 YSYEKL come from the germline V gene. CDR3 loop: CASSQGLMSNQPRHF. The DNA of the CDR3 is TGCGCCAGCAGCCAAGGACTCATGAGCAATCAGCCCCGGCATTTT.

The rearrangement joins TRBV28 to TRBJ2-7; tentatively, D is TRBD1 or TRBD2 (5 bases each). CDR3 size: 14 residues. Trimming left V 3 bases short and J 6 bases short, with 15 bases between. Germline lookup yields CDR1 MDHEN and CDR2 SYDVKM. For the CDR3, the DNA is TGTGCCAGCAGTTTTGGGATAACGGGACGCGAGCAGTACTTC. This gives the protein CASSFGITGREQYF.

The J gene is TRBJ2-7, the V gene TRBV12-3 or TRBV12-4; D is possibly TRBD1 (6 bases). There are 13 residues in the CDR3. V dropped 5 bases and J dropped 2 bases, with 10 bases sitting between them. The CDR3 sequence: CASSRQEAYEQYF. The CDR3, as DNA: TGTGCCAGCAGTCGACAGGAAGCCTACGAGCAGTACTTC.

The chain employs TRBV7-9 and TRBJ2-3; D gene uncertain. The CDR3 loop spans 16 amino acids. With 7 bases removed from V and 2 bases from J, the gap between germline ends came to 19 bases. Germline loops: CDR1 SEHNR, CDR2 FQNEAQ (reference sequence). For the CDR3, the DNA is TGTGCCAGCACCACCTCCGGTCTTAATCCCACAGATACGCAGTATTTT. Protein: CASTTSGLNPTDTQYF. Using reference TRBV7-9 and TRBJ2-3 for the parts outside the CDR3, the full variable domain is DTGVSQNPRHKITKRGQNVTFRCDPISEHNRLYWYRQTLGQGPEFLTYFQNEAQLEKSRLLSDRFSAERPKGSFSTLEIQRTEQGDSAMYLCASTTSGLNPTDTQYFGPGTRLTVL.

About this clonotype itself: Mismatch with germline at one junction end may stem from a read error. The chain is built from TRBV6-1 and TRBJ2-5, with 11 bases matching TRBD2. The CDR3 spans 16 residues. The germline CDR1 and CDR2 sequences are MNHNS and SASEGT. The CDR3 sequence is CASSEVIAGGRETQYF. CDR3 nucleotide sequence: TGTGCCAGCAGCGAAGTGATAGCGGGAGGGCGAGAGACCCAGTACTTC.

Judged by abundance, this clonotype is medium-sized. The chain links TRBV5-5 to TRBJ2-5; D is possibly TRBD1 or TRBD2 (5 bases each). Per the germline V gene, CDR1 is SGHKS and CDR2 is YYEKEE (reference sequence). This CDR3 has 15 amino acids. V was cut by 4 bases and J by 4 bases, with 17 bases left in between. In nucleotides, the CDR3 is TGTGCCAGCAGCGATGGTTGGGGGATTCGAGAGACCCAGTACTTC. Translated, it gives CASSDGWGIRETQYF.

This clonotype is categorized as medium-sized (0.01 to 0.1%). The J gene is TRBJ2-5, the V gene TRBV20-1, with 9 bases aligning to TRBD2. With 0 bases clipped from V and 5 bases from J, the junction kept 7 bases outside the gene matches. The CDR3 runs 15 residues. Germline V CDR1 and CDR2: DFQATT, SNEGSKA (reference sequence). The CDR3 sequence is CSARDPGGGGETQYF. The DNA for the CDR3 is TGCAGTGCTAGAGATCCCGGCGGGGGGGGGGAGACCCAGTACTTC.